The clone carrying this TCR beta chain showed up just once. TCRdb's copy holds only in-frame clones and misses some; the assay was immunoSEQ multiplex PCR. The sample includes about 140,000 clones, roughly 80% of them seen just once. The CDR3 is made up of 15 amino acids. From germline, CDR1 is LNHDA and CDR2 SQIVND (reference sequence). The V and J ends lost 6 bases and 5 bases, in that order; junction bases with no gene match: 13. The data are from a study of blood T cell repertoires in COVID-19. This sequence joins TRBV19 and TRBJ2-7, with TRBD1 matching 7 bases. This TCR was sampled from a man between 65 and 80 years old who had recovered from COVID-19. Input material: peripheral blood. CDR3 residues: CASSIYRGDRHEQYF. The DNA for the CDR3 is TGTGCCAGTAGCATCTACAGGGGCGACCGGCACGAGCAGTACTTC.